Listed here are 19 T cell receptor beta chains from one sample, sequenced in a study of T cell changes during pregnancy in multiple sclerosis. Using immunoSEQ multiplex PCR, the repertoire was profiled, and TCRdb retains in-frame clones only, with some absent. The sample records under 65,000 clones, less than 95% being singletons. Sequences were derived from CD8+ T cells from peripheral blood mononuclear cells, sampled after pregnancy. Source of these receptors: a female donor with multiple sclerosis, enrolled in a pregnancy study.

This rearrangement joins TRBV7-6 to TRBJ2-7; 9 bases are shared with TRBD1. Trimming at V came to 5 bases and at J to 4 bases, leaving 9 bases not matched to a gene. This CDR3 is 15 amino acids long. Per the germline V gene, CDR1 is SGHVS and CDR2 is FNYEAQ. CDR3 nucleotides: TGTGCCAGCAGCCCCCCGGGACAGGGCATTTACGAGCAGTACTTC. Its protein product is CASSPPGQGIYEQYF.

This chain links TRBV11-2 with TRBJ2-7; the match to TRBD1 covers 7 bases. There are 14 residues in the CDR3. Per germline, CDR1 SGHAT and CDR2 FQNNGV. Losses at the gene ends were 4 bases for V and 2 bases for J; bases not matched to a gene: 5. For the CDR3, the DNA is TGTGCCAGCAGCTCCTGGACAGGAACCTACGAGCAGTACTTC. As protein: CASSSWTGTYEQYF.

The J gene is TRBJ2-1, the V gene TRBV13, with D maybe TRBD1 (6 bases). CDR1 is PRHDT and CDR2 is FYEKMQ in the germline V gene (reference sequence). The CDR3 runs to 15 residues. With 6 bases removed from V and 0 bases from J, the gap between germline ends came to 12 bases. For the CDR3, the DNA is TGTGCCAGCAGACCCGACAGGACCTCCTACAATGAGCAGTTCTTC. The encoded protein is CASRPDRTSYNEQFF.

This chain joins TRBV12-5 and TRBJ2-5, with D perhaps matching TRBD2 (5 bases). The germline V gene encodes CDR1 LGHNT and CDR2 FRNRAP. V was trimmed by 1 base and J by 5 bases, leaving 8 bases between them. The CDR3 length is 13 residues. The CDR3 DNA follows: TGTGCTAGTGGTTTGGGAGGCGGGGAGACCCAGTACTTC. This sequence encodes CASGLGGGETQYF.

V and J are TRBV27 and TRBJ1-1; TRBD1 matches at 9 bases. CDR1 is MNHEY and CDR2 is SMNVEV in the germline V gene (reference sequence). The CDR3 has 15 amino acids. The J segment lost 4 bases and the V segment lost 2 bases, leaving 5 bases of the junction unmatched. Written as DNA, the CDR3 is TGTGCCAGCAGTTTAGGGGGACAGGGTCCCACTGAAGCTTTCTTT. This gives the protein CASSLGGQGPTEAFF.

V gene TRBV28 combines with J gene TRBJ2-7; possible D gene TRBD2, 7 bases. V was shortened by 3 bases and J by 4 bases, with 16 bases between the two germline ends. There are 15 residues in the CDR3. The germline V gene has CDR1 MDHEN and CDR2 SYDVKM. CDR3 in DNA: TGTGCCAGCAGTTTTTTCCGGGGGGCTGGGTACGAGCAGTACTTC. It codes for CASSFFRGAGYEQYF.

The V and J genes are TRBV7-9 and TRBJ2-7; 8 bases align to TRBD1. CDR3 size: 17 residues. Germline V gives CDR1 SEHNR, CDR2 FQNEAQ (reference sequence). The V segment lost 5 bases and the J segment 0 bases; nucleotides outside the gene matches: 12. Written as DNA, the CDR3 is TGTGCCAGCAGCCTTGGACAGGGAGGCCTAGACTCCTACGAGCAGTACTTC. Its translation: CASSLGQGGLDSYEQYF.

This sequence joins TRBV6-1 and TRBJ2-5, with D possibly being TRBD1 (6 bases). This CDR3 contains 15 residues. Germline assignment: CDR1 MNHNS and CDR2 SASEGT. With 1 base removed from V and 1 base from J, the gap between germline ends came to 10 bases. The CDR3 DNA reads TGTGCCAGCAGTGAAGTCGGACAGTCCCAAGAGACCCAGTACTTC. Its protein is CASSEVGQSQETQYF.

This chain joins TRBV5-8 and TRBJ1-5, with D maybe TRBD1 (5 bases). The germline V gene has CDR1 SGHTS and CDR2 YDEGEE. This CDR3 spans 15 amino acids. V lost 2 bases and J 4 bases, leaving 13 bases between the germline ends. CDR3 amino acids: CASSFQGVGNQPQHF. The CDR3 region has the DNA TGTGCCAGCAGCTTCCAGGGTGTTGGAAATCAGCCCCAGCATTTT.

The chain has TRBV5-1 and TRBJ2-3; the D gene is possibly TRBD1 (5 bases). The germline gives CDR1 SGHRS, CDR2 YFSETQ. V lost 0 bases to trimming and J lost 2 bases, with 7 bases between them. The CDR3 consists of 14 residues. CDR3 nucleotide sequence: TGCGCCAGCAGCTTGGAAGGGGCCACAGATACGCAGTATTTT. Amino acid sequence: CASSLEGATDTQYF. Combining the CDR3 with reference TRBV5-1 and TRBJ2-3 gives the whole variable domain KAGVTQTPRYLIKTRGQQVTLSCSPISGHRSVSWYQQTPGQGLQFLFEYFSETQRNKGNFPGRFSGRQFSNSRSEMNVSTLELGDSALYLCASSLEGATDTQYFGPGTRLTVL.

The chain has TRBV11-2 and TRBJ2-7, with 8 bases identical to TRBD2. J gave up 3 bases and V 3 bases, and 4 bases lay outside the gene matches. The CDR3 extends over 14 amino acids. Germline CDR1 reads SGHAT; CDR2 reads FQNNGV. The CDR3 DNA is TGTGCCAGCAGCTTCGGGGGGGGCGGCTACGAGCAGTACTTC. Protein sequence: CASSFGGGGYEQYF.

This clone was seen just once. The chain is built from TRBV7-6 and TRBJ1-1; D remains ambiguous. From germline, CDR1 is SGHVS and CDR2 FNYEAQ. The CDR3 length is 14 residues. Trimming removed 5 bases from V and 4 bases from J, with 14 bases in between. The CDR3 here is CASSPLAGGTEAFF. Written as DNA, the CDR3 is TGTGCCAGCAGCCCCCTTGCGGGAGGCACTGAAGCTTTCTTT.

This rearrangement joins TRBV5-6 to TRBJ2-7, with D perhaps matching TRBD2 (7 bases). Germline V gives CDR1 SGHDT, CDR2 YYEEEE. V was clipped by 0 bases and J by 3 bases, with 16 bases between them. This CDR3 has 16 residues. CDR3 in DNA: TGTGCCAGCAGCTTGGGGGCTGGGGGGGCTCACTACGAGCAGTACTTC. This translates into CASSLGAGGAHYEQYF.

The chain uses TRBV28 and TRBJ1-5; maybe TRBD1 (6 bases). The CDR3 has 15 residues. Trimming took off 5 bases at V and 4 bases at J, with 15 bases between the two ends. Germline V CDR1 and CDR2: MDHEN, SYDVKM. CDR3 bases: TGTGCCAGCAGTCCCCCGGACAGCTATAATCAGCCCCAGCATTTT. Its protein is CASSPPDSYNQPQHF.

The rearrangement uses TRBV9 and TRBJ2-1; a possible D gene is TRBD1 (5 bases). The germline V gene encodes CDR1 SGDLS and CDR2 YYNGEE. The CDR3 runs to 13 residues. V shed 3 bases and J shed 5 bases, with 9 bases lying between them. The CDR3 loop is CASSGDSHNEQFF. CDR3 bases: TGTGCCAGCAGCGGCGACAGCCACAATGAGCAGTTCTTC.

This chain connects TRBV5-4 to TRBJ2-7; the D is unclear. The germline V gene has CDR1 SGHNT and CDR2 YYREEE (reference sequence). The CDR3 consists of 14 residues. The V end was cut by 4 bases, the J end by 3 bases, with 14 bases between. The CDR3 nucleotides are TGTGCCAGCAGCCCCGACTTGGCCTACTACGAGCAGTACTTC. Protein: CASSPDLAYYEQYF.

The chain combines TRBV6-1 with TRBJ1-3, with 8 bases lining up with TRBD1. The junction had 0 bases not matched to a gene; V was cut back by 1 base and J by 4 bases. Germline CDR1 and CDR2: MNHNS and SASEGT. The CDR3 is made up of 14 amino acids. As DNA, the CDR3 is TGTGCCAGCAGTGAAGGGACAGGGGGAAACACCATATATTTT. Its translation: CASSEGTGGNTIYF.

Remarks on this clone: Germline and junction disagree at one end, which may indicate a read error. V is TRBV6-1 and J is TRBJ2-2; TRBD1 agrees at 7 bases. CDR3 length: 14 residues. Germline CDR1 is MNHNS and CDR2 is SASEGT. This CDR3 is CASIEQGHTGELFF. CDR3 DNA sequence: TGTGCCAGCATTGAACAGGGGCACACCGGGGAGCTGTTTTTT.

The genes are TRBV30 and TRBJ2-7, with TRBD1 matching over 11 bases. Germline CDR1 and CDR2: GTSNPN and SVGIG (reference sequence). The trim removed 3 bases at V and 2 bases at J, leaving 6 bases unmatched. CDR3 length: 15 residues. The CDR3: CAWSRGTGGAYEQYF. DNA of the CDR3: TGTGCCTGGAGCAGGGGGACAGGGGGAGCCTACGAGCAGTACTTC. Full variable domain (missing parts from reference TRBV30 and TRBJ2-7): SQTIHQWPATLVQPVGSPLSLECTVEGTSNPNLYWYRQAAGRGLQLLFYSVGIGQISSEVPQNLSASRPQDRQFILSSKKLLLSDSGFYLCAWSRGTGGAYEQYFGPGTRLTVT.